A single sample is the source of the 10 T cell receptor beta chains below, sequenced in a study of T-cell memory formation after mild COVID-19. Each CDR3 protein gets one entry after TCRdb re-called the 5' RACE reads with MiXCR. The data show some 490,000 distinct CDR3 sequences, with over 15% seen just once and more than 9% held by the top ten. The sequenced sample consisted of PBMCs or a T cell subset sorted from them (not recorded which). These TCRs come from an adult woman who had mild COVID-19 (a few samples of this study predate the infection). Cell type and time point are not known.

This clonotype has only a few counts. The chain combines TRBV6-2 or TRBV6-3 with TRBJ2-7; TRBD2 matches at 8 bases. The CDR3 is made up of 15 amino acids. V gave up 7 bases and J gave up 6 bases; unmatched junction bases: 14. Germline V gene data show CDR1 as MNHEY and CDR2 as SVGEGT. The CDR3 DNA is TGTGCCAGCACCCCCGCAGCGGGAGTCTATTCCGAGCAGTACTTC. Amino acid sequence: CASTPAAGVYSEQYF.

The V call is TRBV5-1, the J call TRBJ2-5; no clear D. The CDR3 runs 15 residues. The V gene's germline CDR1 is SGHRS and CDR2 YFSETQ. The ends were cut back, 0 bases at V and 2 bases at J, with 11 bases in the middle. The CDR3 nucleotides are TGCGCCAGCAGCTTGGGCGTCACAGATCAAGAGACCCAGTACTTC. Amino acids: CASSLGVTDQETQYF.

This clonotype was counted once. V and J are TRBV2 and TRBJ1-3; 7 bases map to TRBD1. The CDR3 extends over 15 amino acids. Germline V gene sequence: CDR1 SNHLY, CDR2 FYNNEI. The junction had 7 bases not matched to a gene; V was cut back by 7 bases and J by 1 base. The CDR3 coding sequence is TGTGCCAGCAAACGACAGGGTAATTCTGGAAACACCATATATTTT. Translation: CASKRQGNSGNTIYF.

Only a few counts were recorded for this clonotype. This chain links TRBV7-6 with TRBJ2-3; D gene ambiguous. V was clipped by 0 bases and J by 0 bases, with 10 bases between them. The CDR3 consists of 16 residues. The germline V gene has CDR1 SGHVS and CDR2 FNYEAQ. The CDR3 loop is CASSLAVSLSTDTQYF. The CDR3 DNA reads as TGTGCCAGCAGCTTAGCGGTTTCCCTTAGCACAGATACGCAGTATTTT.

This clonotype was observed a handful of times. The genes are TRBV23-1 and TRBJ2-1; D possibly corresponds to TRBD1 (5 bases). TRBV23-1 is an ORF for which the function is uncertain. This CDR3 has 18 amino acids. Trimming pared 0 bases from V and 4 bases from J, leaving 19 bases between. CDR3 loop: CASSQSRTKRGRYNEQFF. In nucleotides, the CDR3 is TGCGCCAGCAGTCAATCAAGGACCAAAAGGGGAAGATACAATGAGCAGTTCTTC.

CDR3 amino acids: CASSSHRDQPQHF. The CDR3 nucleotides read TGTGCCAGCAGCTCACACAGAGATCAGCCCCAGCATTTT. The chain is built from TRBV7-2 and TRBJ1-5; D unresolved. The V and J ends lost 4 bases and 5 bases respectively, with 9 bases between them. The germline V gene has CDR1 SGHTA and CDR2 FQGNSA. The CDR3 has 13 residues.

The genes are TRBV29-1 and TRBJ2-1; D is possibly TRBD1 or TRBD2 (5 bases each). V was clipped by 4 bases and J by 2 bases, with 12 bases between them. Germline values: CDR1 SQVTM, CDR2 ANQGSEA. The CDR3 sequence is 14 residues long. The CDR3 region has the DNA TGCAGCGTTGCCTTCCGGGGCGCCTACAATGAGCAGTTCTTC. This encodes CSVAFRGAYNEQFF.

Only a few counts were recorded for this clonotype. V gene TRBV24-1 combines with J gene TRBJ2-1; 15 bases match TRBD2. This CDR3 comprises 17 residues. V lost 4 bases and J lost 8; bases outside the gene matches: 8. Germline V CDR1 and CDR2: KGHDR, SFDVKD. The CDR3 DNA reads as TGTGCCACCAGTGACTGGGGGACTAGCGGGAGGTTGGATGAGCAGTTCTTC. Translated, it gives CATSDWGTSGRLDEQFF.

This clonotype came up a few times. The chain employs TRBV12-3 or TRBV12-4 and TRBJ2-4, with D hard to call. There are 15 residues in the CDR3. The V gene lost 4 bases and the J gene lost 8 bases, with 18 bases spanning the gap. CDR3 sequence (DNA): TGTGCCAGCAGTTCCCCCCAGAGTGCTAGGGACATTCAGTACTTC. Residues: CASSSPQSARDIQYF.

J is TRBJ1-6 and V is TRBV10-3; D gene unclear. Deletions cut 5 bases from V and 10 bases from J, with 12 bases between. CDR3 size: 13 residues. Germline loops: CDR1 ENHRY, CDR2 SYGVKD. The CDR3 bases are TGTGCCATCAGTCAAGGGATCGACTCACCCCTCCACTTT. It encodes CAISQGIDSPLHF.